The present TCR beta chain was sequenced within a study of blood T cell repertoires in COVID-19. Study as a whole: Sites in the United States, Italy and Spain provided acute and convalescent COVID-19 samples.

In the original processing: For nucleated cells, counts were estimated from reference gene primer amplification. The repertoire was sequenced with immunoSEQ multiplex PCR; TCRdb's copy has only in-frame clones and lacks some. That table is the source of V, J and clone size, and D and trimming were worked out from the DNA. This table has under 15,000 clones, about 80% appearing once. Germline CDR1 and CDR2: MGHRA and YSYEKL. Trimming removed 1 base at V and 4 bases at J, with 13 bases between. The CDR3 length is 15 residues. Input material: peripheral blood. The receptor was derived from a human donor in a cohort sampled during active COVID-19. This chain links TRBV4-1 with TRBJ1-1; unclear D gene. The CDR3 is CASSQGPLTVTEAFF. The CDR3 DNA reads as TGCGCCAGCAGCCAAGGTCCCCTAACGGTCACTGAAGCTTTCTTT.